One sample yielded the 22 T cell receptor beta chains listed below, sequenced in a study of blood T cell repertoires in COVID-19. Using immunoSEQ multiplex PCR, the repertoire was profiled, and TCRdb retains in-frame clones only, with some absent. The data hold over 100,000 clones, with 86% observed a single time. The specimen was peripheral blood. The source of these receptors is a man aged 35-49 years with acute or convalescent COVID-19.

J is TRBJ2-2 and V is TRBV3-1 (or the pseudogene TRBV3-2); D ambiguous. From germline, CDR1 is LGHDT and CDR2 YNNKEL (reference sequence). There are 14 residues in the CDR3. Deletions cut 5 bases from V and 6 bases from J, with 13 bases between. The CDR3 protein is CASSVLSTAGELFF. CDR3 DNA sequence: TGTGCCAGCAGCGTGCTAAGTACTGCCGGGGAGCTGTTTTTT.

Written as DNA, the CDR3 is TGTGCCAGCAGCTCAAAGCGGGGGCCTCTCTCTGGGGCCAACGTCCTGACTTTC. Protein sequence: CASSSKRGPLSGANVLTF. The chain joins TRBV7-3 to TRBJ2-6; TRBD2 matches 8 bases. CDR1 and CDR2 (germline): SGHTA, FQGTGA. Germline trimming cut 4 bases from V and 0 bases from J; bases unmatched to any gene: 8. The length of the CDR3 is 18 residues.

In this sample, this clone turned up once. The chain has TRBV19 and TRBJ1-1; 12 nucleotides agree with TRBD1. There are 13 residues in the CDR3. Germline values: CDR1 LNHDA, CDR2 SQIVND (reference sequence). V was pared by 6 bases and J by 8 bases, with 4 bases of the junction left unmatched. Here the CDR3 reads CASRTGQGAEAFF. The CDR3, as DNA: TGTGCCAGTAGAACGGGACAGGGGGCCGAAGCTTTCTTT. The full variable domain, rest sourced from reference TRBV19 and TRBJ1-1, is DGGITQSPKYLFRKEGQNVTLSCEQNLNHDAMYWYRQDPGQGLRLIYYSQIVNDFQKGDIAEGYSVSREKKESFPLTVTSAQKNPTAFYLCASRTGQGAEAFFGQGTRLTVV.

The chain joins TRBV30 to TRBJ1-2; D perhaps matches TRBD1 (6 bases). Germline V gene sequence: CDR1 GTSNPN, CDR2 SVGIG (reference sequence). Trimming pared 0 bases from V and 6 bases from J, leaving 11 bases between. This CDR3 region has 13 residues. The CDR3: CAWSVQGIHGYTF. The DNA for the CDR3 is TGTGCCTGGAGTGTGCAGGGGATCCATGGCTACACCTTC.

This clone was detected once. The J gene is TRBJ2-1, the V gene TRBV27; 10 nucleotides line up with TRBD2. This CDR3 spans 15 amino acids. With V trimmed by 2 bases and J by 9 bases, 7 bases remained unmatched. The germline V gene encodes CDR1 MNHEY and CDR2 SMNVEV (reference sequence). The CDR3 sequence: CASSLRSSGRFEQFF. The CDR3 DNA is TGTGCCAGCAGTTTAAGGAGTAGCGGGAGGTTTGAGCAGTTCTTC.

The V and J genes are TRBV12-3 or TRBV12-4 and TRBJ1-4; D unclear. V lost 8 bases, J lost 5 bases, and 12 bases lay in between. The CDR3 has 13 residues. The CDR3 loop is CASAGQRNEKLFF. The CDR3 DNA follows: TGTGCCAGCGCTGGTCAGCGCAATGAAAAACTGTTTTTT.

V gene TRBV2 combines with J gene TRBJ2-7, with D tentatively TRBD2 (5 bases). Trimming took off 4 bases at V and 5 bases at J, with 12 bases between the two ends. Germline V gives CDR1 SNHLY, CDR2 FYNNEI. The CDR3 sequence is 13 residues long. In DNA, the CDR3 is TGTGCCAGCAGTGTACGGGAAAGCAACGAGCAGTACTTC. Its translation is CASSVRESNEQYF.

The chain joins TRBV5-1 to TRBJ1-1; perhaps TRBD1 as D (5 bases). The CDR3 runs 16 residues. Germline assignment: CDR1 SGHRS and CDR2 YFSETQ. The V end was cut by 0 bases, the J end by 3 bases, with 15 bases between. This CDR3 reads CASSLARHRSDTEAFF. The CDR3 DNA reads as TGCGCCAGCAGCTTGGCCCGGCACAGGTCGGACACTGAAGCTTTCTTT. The full variable domain, in which reference TRBV5-1 and TRBJ1-1 provide the parts outside the CDR3, is KAGVTQTPRYLIKTRGQQVTLSCSPISGHRSVSWYQQTPGQGLQFLFEYFSETQRNKGNFPGRFSGRQFSNSRSEMNVSTLELGDSALYLCASSLARHRSDTEAFFGQGTRLTVV.

The chain combines TRBV2 with TRBJ2-5; 9 bases agree with TRBD2. Germline values: CDR1 SNHLY, CDR2 FYNNEI. V shed 6 bases and J 5 bases; nucleotides not matched to a gene: 7. There are 14 residues in the CDR3. The CDR3 nucleotides are TGTGCCAGCAGATCAGCGGGGGGCCGGGAGACCCAGTACTTC. Translating gives CASRSAGGRETQYF.

The genes are TRBV7-3 and TRBJ2-4, with TRBD2 matching over 10 bases. From germline, CDR1 is SGHTA and CDR2 FQGTGA. The CDR3 runs 17 residues. V lost 5 bases to trimming and J lost 0 bases; unmatched junction nucleotides: 7. The CDR3 region is CASSRASGGGAKNIQYF. The DNA for the CDR3 is TGTGCCAGCAGCCGGGCTAGCGGGGGAGGAGCCAAAAACATTCAGTACTTC. Based on the CDR3 plus reference TRBV7-3 and TRBJ2-4, the full variable domain is GAGVSQTPSNKVTEKGKYVELRCDPISGHTALYWYRQSLGQGPEFLIYFQGTGAADDSGLPNDRFFAVRPEGSVSTLKIQRTERGDSAVYLCASSRASGGGAKNIQYFGAGTRLSVL.

The rearrangement links TRBV2 to TRBJ2-7; D is uncertain. CDR3 length: 14 amino acids. Deletions cut 7 bases from V and 3 bases from J, with 16 bases between. Germline V CDR1 and CDR2: SNHLY, FYNNEI. The CDR3 loop reads CASITDLGFYEQYF. The CDR3 DNA reads TGTGCCAGCATTACAGACCTTGGATTCTACGAGCAGTACTTC.

V usage is TRBV9 and J usage is TRBJ2-3; 9 positions agree with TRBD1. This CDR3 has 17 amino acids. CDR1 is SGDLS and CDR2 is YYNGEE in the germline V gene. J lost 4 bases, V lost 3 bases, and 12 bases had no gene match. This chain's CDR3 is CASSARYPGQGPDTQYF. As DNA, the CDR3 is TGTGCCAGCAGCGCCAGGTACCCGGGACAGGGCCCAGATACGCAGTATTTT.

The CDR3 DNA reads as TGCGCCAGCAGTTCAACCGGACAGGGGTCTTACGAGCAGTACTTC. It yields the protein CASSSTGQGSYEQYF. The gene calls are TRBV5-1 and TRBJ2-7, with 9 bases lining up with TRBD1. After removal of 5 bases from V and 4 bases from J, the junction contained 10 bases not matched to a gene. Germline values: CDR1 SGHRS, CDR2 YFSETQ. The CDR3 spans 15 residues.

The chain carries TRBV9 and TRBJ2-4, with D possibly TRBD2 on 5 matching bases. With 0 bases removed from V and 3 bases from J, the gap between germline ends came to 19 bases. CDR1 SGDLS and CDR2 YYNGEE come from the germline V gene. CDR3 length: 18 amino acids. The CDR3 loop is CASSVDSPLQAGKNIQYF. DNA for the CDR3: TGTGCCAGCAGCGTAGACTCCCCCCTCCAGGCGGGCAAAAACATTCAGTACTTC.

V usage is TRBV9 and J usage is TRBJ2-7, with 16 bases lining up with TRBD2. The CDR3 extends over 20 amino acids. CDR1 is SGDLS and CDR2 is YYNGEE in the germline V gene. Losses at the gene ends were 3 bases for V and 3 bases for J; bases not matched to a gene: 15. The CDR3 region is CASSEGEPGLAGGPYYEQYF. The CDR3 DNA reads TGTGCCAGCAGCGAGGGGGAACCGGGACTAGCGGGAGGGCCGTACTACGAGCAGTACTTC.

The V gene is TRBV4-1, the J gene TRBJ1-6, with D unclear. The V and J ends lost 1 base and 7 bases respectively, with 14 bases between them. This CDR3 is built from 16 residues. Per the germline V gene, CDR1 is MGHRA and CDR2 is YSYEKL. The CDR3 here is CASSQGAGFGNSPLHF. CDR3 DNA sequence: TGCGCCAGCAGCCAAGGTGCGGGGTTTGGCAATTCACCCCTCCACTTT.

This clone was counted only a few times. V gene TRBV5-1 combines with J gene TRBJ2-3, with D possibly matching TRBD2 (7 bases). Germline assignment: CDR1 SGHRS and CDR2 YFSETQ. This CDR3 has 14 amino acids. V lost 1 base, J lost 6 bases, and 12 bases lay in between. The CDR3 loop reads CASSLPGGGDTQYF. As DNA, the CDR3 is TGCGCCAGCAGCTTGCCGGGGGGCGGTGATACGCAGTATTTT.

V is TRBV6-2 or TRBV6-3 and J is TRBJ1-5; D is perhaps TRBD1 (6 bases). Germline loops: CDR1 MNHEY, CDR2 SVGEGT. V lost 1 base and J lost 0, with 10 bases in between. This CDR3 is built from 16 residues. The CDR3 nucleotides are TGTGCCAGCAGTTACTGGTCAGGGGATAGCAATCAGCCCCAGCATTTT. This translates into CASSYWSGDSNQPQHF.

This rearrangement joins TRBV6-5 to TRBJ1-2; D is perhaps TRBD1 (6 bases). The CDR3 runs 14 residues. The ends were cut back, 6 bases at V and 2 bases at J, with 13 bases in the middle. Germline values: CDR1 MNHEY, CDR2 SVGAGI. The CDR3 coding sequence is TGTGCCAGCAGGGGAAGACAGGCGAACTATGGCTACACCTTC. Its translation is CASRGRQANYGYTF.

This clone was observed a handful of times. The CDR3 is CASSLVNRGHTGELFF. The CDR3 DNA sequence: TGTGCCAGCAGCTTAGTTAACAGGGGGCACACCGGGGAGCTGTTTTTT. This rearrangement joins TRBV11-2 to TRBJ2-2; the match to TRBD1 covers 9 bases. The V gene's germline CDR1 is SGHAT and CDR2 FQNNGV. The CDR3 is 16 amino acids. V was clipped by 1 base and J by 3 bases; unmatched bases: 3.

The gene calls are TRBV19 and TRBJ1-2; weak D call: TRBD1 (5 bases). The germline V and J ends were trimmed by 4 bases and 5 bases, with 11 bases remaining between them. This CDR3 has 13 amino acids. Germline-derived CDR1 and CDR2 are LNHDA and SQIVND (reference sequence). The CDR3 loop reads CASSTQGGYGYTF. The CDR3 DNA reads as TGTGCCAGTAGTACGCAGGGAGGGTATGGCTACACCTTC.

V gene TRBV5-5 combines with J gene TRBJ1-1; tentative D call: TRBD1 (5 bases). The CDR3 loop spans 14 amino acids. V was pared by 4 bases and J by 4 bases, with 14 bases between. Per the germline V gene, CDR1 is SGHKS and CDR2 is YYEKEE (reference sequence). CDR3 DNA sequence: TGTGCCAGCAGCCCCCAAGGGGTTGGCACTGAAGCTTTCTTT. The encoded protein is CASSPQGVGTEAFF.